This TCR beta chain was captured by sequencing in a study of identical twins. General observations from the study: Its conclusions, products of cross-sectional statistical analysis, did not come from following the same donors. There is a chance that invariant MAIT and iNKT cells partially muddied zero-insertion analyses.

For this clonotype: Its antigen remains unknown. Being one base from a much bigger clone, this may be a read error.

CDR1 and CDR2 (germline): SGHRS, YFSETQ. V shed 4 bases and J shed 2 bases, with 12 bases lying between them. The CDR3 covers 14 residues. TCRdb fed the 5' RACE reads into MiXCR, producing one record per CDR3 protein. The sample includes 1.5 million to 2 million distinct CDR3 sequences, about 30% of them seen just once. The sequence came from a newborn girl in good health. J is TRBJ2-5 and V is TRBV5-1, with D perhaps matching TRBD1 (7 bases). The sequenced material came from cord blood. CDR3 residues: CASSAGQPQETQYF. CDR3 in DNA: TGCGCCAGCAGCGCGGGACAGCCTCAAGAGACCCAGTACTTC.